The 5 T cell receptor beta chains below come from one sample, sequenced in a study of cytomegalovirus exposure and HLA in healthy donors. In the PCR, 60 Vbeta and 13 Jbeta primers were used. Sequenced by immunoSEQ multiplex PCR; TCRdb stores in-frame clones only, minus some. The sample includes under 200,000 clones, approximately 80% of them seen just once. The sample taken for sequencing was PBMCs. Receptors were obtained from a woman in her twenties or thirties in good health and CMV-seropositive.

The chain joins TRBV30 to TRBJ1-5, with TRBD1 as a possible D gene (5 bases). The V and J ends lost 2 bases and 7 bases respectively, with 12 bases between them. This CDR3 comprises 13 residues. CDR1 GTSNPN and CDR2 SVGIG come from the germline V gene (reference sequence). In nucleotides, the CDR3 is TGTGCCTGGAGTAGCGGAGGGGACCAGCCCCAGCATTTT. Its translation: CAWSSGGDQPQHF.

The sample holds one count of this clone. This rearrangement joins TRBV5-6 to TRBJ2-7; the D gene is possibly TRBD1 (5 bases). The CDR3 consists of 13 residues. Germline V CDR1 and CDR2: SGHDT, YYEEEE. Trimming pared 1 base from V and 7 bases from J, leaving 12 bases between. The CDR3 nucleotides are TGTGCCAGCAGCTTGAGGGCAGGGTATGAGCAGTACTTC. Protein product: CASSLRAGYEQYF. Variable domain in full (rest from reference TRBV5-6 and TRBJ2-7): DAGVTQSPTHLIKTRGQQVTLRCSPKSGHDTVSWYQQALGQGPQFIFQYYEEEERQRGNFPDRFSGHQFPNYSSELNVNALLLGDSALYLCASSLRAGYEQYFGPGTRLTVT.

The rearrangement uses TRBV7-9 and TRBJ1-4; D uncertain. The CDR3 length is 14 residues. Trimming took off 4 bases at V and 4 bases at J, with 10 bases between the two ends. The V gene's germline CDR1 is SEHNR and CDR2 FQNEAQ (reference sequence). CDR3: CASSSRGDNEKLFF. The CDR3 DNA follows: TGTGCCAGCAGCTCCCGTGGAGATAATGAAAAACTGTTTTTT.

DNA for the CDR3: TGTGCCAGCAGTCCTGTGAGGAACACTGAAGCTTTCTTT. Amino acids: CASSPVRNTEAFF. The chain combines TRBV6-6 with TRBJ1-1; no reliable D call. CDR1 and CDR2 (germline): MNHNY, SVGAGI (reference sequence). This CDR3 is built from 13 residues. Trimming cost V 5 bases and J 1 base, with 8 bases left between them.

This chain links TRBV4-1 with TRBJ1-5; D may be TRBD1 (6 bases). Trimming took off 2 bases at V and 7 bases at J, with 15 bases between the two ends. This CDR3 is 15 amino acids long. CDR1 is MGHRA and CDR2 is YSYEKL in the germline V gene. The DNA of the CDR3 is TGCGCCAGCAGCCAATACAGGGCAGCGGGACAGCCCCAGCATTTT. Residues: CASSQYRAAGQPQHF.